This passage covers 23 T cell receptor beta chains from one sample sequenced in a study of shared clonotypes between healthy human individuals. Assay: immunoSEQ multiplex PCR; the TCRdb copy retains only in-frame clones and omits some. The sample has some 2,100,000 clones, approximately 94% seen once. Positively selected for CCR7, the CD45RO-negative cells used as naive CD8 cells excluded terminally differentiated effector memory CD45RA+ cells. Sequencing was performed on naive CD8+ T cells from PBMCs. The receptors derive from a young man in good health. Some clones in this sample may be carry-over from other donors' samples.

The chain employs TRBV27 and TRBJ2-1; D may match TRBD1 or TRBD2 (5 bases each). From germline, CDR1 is MNHEY and CDR2 SMNVEV (reference sequence). Trimming pared 5 bases from V and 0 bases from J, leaving 14 bases between. The CDR3 contains 16 residues. Written as DNA, the CDR3 is TGTGCCAGCAGTAGCGCCGGGACCAACTCCTACAATGAGCAGTTCTTC. It codes for CASSSAGTNSYNEQFF.

The chain recombines TRBV7-9 with TRBJ2-7; perhaps TRBD2 as D (5 bases). Germline assignment: CDR1 SEHNR and CDR2 FQNEAQ (reference sequence). The V and J ends lost 5 bases and 3 bases respectively, with 11 bases between them. This CDR3 is built from 13 residues. CDR3: CASSGGGRYEQYF. CDR3 nucleotides: TGTGCCAGCAGCGGCGGAGGCCGCTACGAGCAGTACTTC.

This chain links TRBV10-3 with TRBJ2-1; TRBD2 aligns across 9 bases. The V gene end was trimmed by 10 bases and the J gene end by 6 bases; junction bases not matched to a gene: 22. This CDR3 comprises 18 residues. Germline CDR1 is ENHRY and CDR2 is SYGVKD. Here the CDR3 reads CATNDPDRVGLASNEQFF. The CDR3 nucleotides read TGTGCCACCAACGACCCCGACAGGGTTGGACTAGCGTCCAATGAGCAGTTCTTC.

This clone was detected once. The chain recombines TRBV6-4 with TRBJ2-1; D possibly matches TRBD1 or TRBD2 (7 bases each). Between the trimmed V and J ends, which lost 6 bases and 1 base, there was a span of 22 bases. The germline V gene has CDR1 MRHNA and CDR2 SNTAGT. This CDR3 has 18 residues. This CDR3 is CASSAGTVLAVSYNEQFF. DNA for the CDR3: TGTGCCAGCAGCGCCGGGACAGTTCTAGCGGTATCCTACAATGAGCAGTTCTTC.

Concerning this clone: The same CDR3 can be traced to other DNA sequences in this sample. The genes are TRBV7-9 and TRBJ1-5; 7 positions agree with TRBD1. This CDR3 comprises 15 residues. With V trimmed by 5 bases and J by 0 bases, 4 bases remained unmatched. Germline V lookup: CDR1 SEHNR, CDR2 FQNEAQ (reference sequence). The CDR3 sequence is CASSPRTGSNQPQHF. As DNA, the CDR3 is TGTGCCAGCAGCCCTAGGACAGGTAGCAATCAGCCCCAGCATTTT.

In this sample, this clone turned up a few times. This chain connects TRBV7-8 to TRBJ1-2, with a weak D call TRBD1 (6 bases). Germline CDR1 and CDR2: SGHVS and FQNEAQ. The V end was cut by 5 bases, the J end by 8 bases, with 24 bases between. The CDR3 has 16 residues. The CDR3 DNA follows: TGTGCCAGCAGCCAGGCCCCTCCGACAGGAGGACAAGGCTACACCTTC. Residues: CASSQAPPTGGQGYTF. Supplemented by reference TRBV7-8 and TRBJ1-2, the full variable domain reads GAGVSQSPRYKVAKRGQDVALRCDPISGHVSLFWYQQALGQGPEFLTYFQNEAQLDKSGLPSDRFFAERPEGSVSTLKIQRTQQEDSAVYLCASSQAPPTGGQGYTFGSGTRLTVV.

This sequence joins TRBV21-1 and TRBJ2-5; TRBD2 is taken as the D call from the table, unchecked against the DNA. TRBV21-1 is annotated as a pseudogene. The CDR3 spans 16 residues. The CDR3 loop reads CASSKGEDAVKGTQYF. CDR3 nucleotides: TGTGCCAGCAGCAAAGGAGAGGATGCCGTGAAAGGGACCCAGTACTTC.

The V call is TRBV11-2, the J call TRBJ2-7; 8 nucleotides align to TRBD2. Trimming at V came to 4 bases and at J to 3 bases, leaving 2 bases not matched to a gene. Germline CDR1 reads SGHAT; CDR2 reads FQNNGV. The CDR3 loop spans 13 amino acids. The DNA for the CDR3 is TGTGCCAGCAGCTCCGGGAGGGACTACGAGCAGTACTTC. As protein: CASSSGRDYEQYF.

V gene TRBV19 combines with J gene TRBJ1-1; no definite D call. The CDR3 sequence is 16 residues long. V gave up 0 bases and J gave up 1 base, with 12 bases separating them. The V gene's germline CDR1 is LNHDA and CDR2 SQIVND (reference sequence). As DNA, the CDR3 is TGTGCCAGTAGTATAGAGGGCGGCCCACCGAACACTGAAGCTTTCTTT. It encodes CASSIEGGPPNTEAFF.

The V gene is TRBV6-5, the J gene TRBJ2-1; TRBD1 matches at 9 bases. V was clipped by 4 bases and J by 0 bases; unmatched bases: 4. The germline gives CDR1 MNHEY, CDR2 SVGAGI. CDR3 length: 16 amino acids. CDR3 amino acids: CASSWDRVSSYNEQFF. DNA of the CDR3: TGTGCCAGCAGTTGGGACAGGGTAAGCTCCTACAATGAGCAGTTCTTC.

The V and J genes are TRBV10-3 and TRBJ2-3; possible D gene TRBD2, 6 bases. Germline CDR1 is ENHRY and CDR2 is SYGVKD. The CDR3 is 16 amino acids. Deletions cut 0 bases from V and 1 base from J, with 11 bases between. CDR3 in DNA: TGTGCCATCAGTGAGTCCTTTGCTAGCGGCACAGATACGCAGTATTTT. It specifies CAISESFASGTDTQYF.

This chain connects TRBV27 to TRBJ2-1; D may match TRBD1 or TRBD2 (6 bases each). V lost 1 base and J 7 bases, leaving 14 bases between the germline ends. This CDR3 region has 15 residues. Looked up from germline, CDR1 is MNHEY and CDR2 is SMNVEV (reference sequence). CDR3 nucleotides: TGTGCCAGCAGTTTATTGGGGGGCATCGGGAATGAGCAGTTCTTC. It encodes CASSLLGGIGNEQFF.

In DNA, the CDR3 is TGTGCCAGCGCCAGCCAGCCTCAGGGGCCCGAGGAAAAACTGTTTTTT. This encodes CASASQPQGPEEKLFF. V gene TRBV28 combines with J gene TRBJ1-4; possibly TRBD1 for D (6 bases). The germline CDR1 and CDR2 sequences are MDHEN and SYDVKM. V was pared by 8 bases and J by 8 bases, with 24 bases between. This CDR3 has 16 residues.

The rearrangement uses TRBV7-8 and TRBJ2-5; 16 bases align to TRBD2. TRBJ2-7 explains the end of the DNA better; the J call may be wrong. Germline V gene sequence: CDR1 SGHVS, CDR2 FQNEAQ. The CDR3 length is 18 residues. The CDR3 here is CASSSGLAGGPSSYEQYF. The CDR3 DNA is TGTGCCAGCAGCTCGGGACTAGCGGGAGGGCCGTCCTCCTACGAGCAGTACTTC.

The chain couples TRBV4-3 to TRBJ1-1, with 7 bases matching TRBD1. The CDR3 runs 15 residues. Germline values: CDR1 LGHNA, CDR2 YSLEER. The J segment lost 5 bases and the V segment lost 4 bases, leaving 10 bases of the junction unmatched. CDR3 DNA sequence: TGCGCCAGCAGCCCAAAGACAGGGCTCGTGACTGAAGCTTTCTTT. Translated: CASSPKTGLVTEAFF.

The genes are TRBV4-3 and TRBJ1-1; D perhaps matches TRBD1 (6 bases). The germline gives CDR1 LGHNA, CDR2 YSLEER. The CDR3 runs to 17 residues. Between the trimmed V and J ends, which lost 1 base and 1 base, there was a span of 16 bases. CDR3 DNA sequence: TGCGCCAGCAGCCAAGGACCCAGGGGCTTAGGGAACACTGAAGCTTTCTTT. Its translation: CASSQGPRGLGNTEAFF.

This chain connects TRBV5-1 to TRBJ1-1, with D uncertain. Germline V gives CDR1 SGHRS, CDR2 YFSETQ. The ends were cut back, 0 bases at V and 1 base at J, with 10 bases in the middle. The CDR3 totals 15 residues. The CDR3 protein is CASSLASRRNTEAFF. CDR3 in DNA: TGCGCCAGCAGCTTGGCCTCTAGGAGGAACACTGAAGCTTTCTTT. The variable domain in full, with the rest retrieved from reference TRBV5-1 and TRBJ1-1, is KAGVTQTPRYLIKTRGQQVTLSCSPISGHRSVSWYQQTPGQGLQFLFEYFSETQRNKGNFPGRFSGRQFSNSRSEMNVSTLELGDSALYLCASSLASRRNTEAFFGQGTRLTVV.

This chain connects TRBV5-4 to TRBJ2-7, with TRBD2 identical over 10 bases. The CDR3 totals 15 residues. The J segment lost 2 bases and the V segment lost 5 bases, leaving 7 bases of the junction unmatched. Germline V gene sequence: CDR1 SGHNT, CDR2 YYREEE (reference sequence). As DNA, the CDR3 is TGTGCCAGCAGAACCGGGACTAGCGAACCCTACGAGCAGTACTTC. Its protein is CASRTGTSEPYEQYF.

The CDR3 spells CASSLSAGHLNTIYF. The DNA for the CDR3 is TGTGCCAGCAGCTTATCGGCAGGGCATTTGAACACCATATATTTT. V usage is TRBV11-2 and J usage is TRBJ1-3; TRBD1 is a possible D gene (5 bases). Germline CDR1 is SGHAT and CDR2 is FQNNGV. V lost 2 bases and J 7 bases, leaving 15 bases between the germline ends. The CDR3 has 15 residues.

This chain joins TRBV7-2 and TRBJ2-3, with 12 bases aligning to TRBD2. V dropped 5 bases and J dropped 4; count of bases not matched to a gene: 13. Germline V CDR1 and CDR2: SGHTA, FQGNSA. The CDR3 loop spans 18 amino acids. The CDR3 here is CASSPLAGGPPPPDTQYF. DNA for the CDR3: TGTGCCAGCAGCCCCCTAGCGGGAGGGCCTCCCCCCCCAGATACGCAGTATTTT.

The V gene is TRBV28, the J gene TRBJ2-1, with a tentative D call TRBD1 (5 bases). With 4 bases removed from V and 1 base from J, the gap between germline ends came to 11 bases. Looked up from germline, CDR1 is MDHEN and CDR2 is SYDVKM. The CDR3 loop spans 15 amino acids. For the CDR3, the DNA is TGTGCCAGCAGTTGGGGCTCGGTGTCCTACAATGAGCAGTTCTTC. Its translation is CASSWGSVSYNEQFF.

This clone is a singleton in its sample. The chain has TRBV6-1 and TRBJ2-7; 7 bases fit TRBD2. CDR1 is MNHNS, CDR2 SASEGT, per germline. The CDR3 runs 14 residues. V trimming: 2 bases; J trimming: 2 bases; junction bases outside the gene matches: 3. Here the CDR3 DNA reads TGTGCCAGCAGTGAATTGGGACTAACCTACGAGCAGTACTTC. This translates into CASSELGLTYEQYF.

V is TRBV11-3 and J is TRBJ2-2; no firm D call. Per germline, CDR1 SGHNT and CDR2 YENEEA. The ends were cut back, 4 bases at V and 5 bases at J, with 8 bases in the middle. This CDR3 has 13 amino acids. Written as DNA, the CDR3 is TGTGCCAGCAGCTCTCCGGTGACCGGGGAGCTGTTTTTT. Its protein product is CASSSPVTGELFF.